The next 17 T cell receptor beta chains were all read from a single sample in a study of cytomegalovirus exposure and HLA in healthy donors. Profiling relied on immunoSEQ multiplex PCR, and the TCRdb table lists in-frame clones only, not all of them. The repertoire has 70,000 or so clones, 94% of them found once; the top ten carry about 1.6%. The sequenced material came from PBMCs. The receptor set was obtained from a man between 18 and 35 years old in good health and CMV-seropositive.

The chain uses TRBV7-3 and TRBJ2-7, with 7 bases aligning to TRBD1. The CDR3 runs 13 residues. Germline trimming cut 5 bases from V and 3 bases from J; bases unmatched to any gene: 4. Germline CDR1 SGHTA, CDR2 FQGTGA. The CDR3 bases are TGTGCCAGCAGCCGAGACAGGGACTACGAGCAGTACTTC. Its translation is CASSRDRDYEQYF. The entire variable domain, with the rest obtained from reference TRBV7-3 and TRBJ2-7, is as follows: GAGVSQTPSNKVTEKGKYVELRCDPISGHTALYWYRQSLGQGPEFLIYFQGTGAADDSGLPNDRFFAVRPEGSVSTLKIQRTERGDSAVYLCASSRDRDYEQYFGPGTRLTVT.

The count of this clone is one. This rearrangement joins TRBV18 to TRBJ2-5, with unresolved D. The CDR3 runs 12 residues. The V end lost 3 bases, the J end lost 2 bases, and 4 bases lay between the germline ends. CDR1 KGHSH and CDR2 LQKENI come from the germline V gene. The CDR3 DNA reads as TGTGCCAGCTCACCGGCTCAAGAGACCCAGTACTTC. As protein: CASSPAQETQYF.

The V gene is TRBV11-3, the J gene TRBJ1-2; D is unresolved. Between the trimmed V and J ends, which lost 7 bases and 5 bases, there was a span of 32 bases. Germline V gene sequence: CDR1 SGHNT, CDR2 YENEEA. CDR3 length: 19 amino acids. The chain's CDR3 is CASTLRRRGVTPPEYGYTF. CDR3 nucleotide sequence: TGTGCCAGCACCCTCCGCCGTCGGGGAGTAACTCCCCCAGAGTATGGCTACACCTTC.

The CDR3 sequence: CASSYSFGGGKTQYF. The CDR3 nucleotides read TGTGCCAGCAGTTACTCCTTCGGAGGTGGAAAGACCCAGTACTTC. This chain connects TRBV6-6 to TRBJ2-5, with a tentative D call TRBD2 (5 bases). Trimming removed 0 bases from V and 6 bases from J, with 14 bases in between. There are 15 residues in the CDR3. Looked up from germline, CDR1 is MNHNY and CDR2 is SVGAGI (reference sequence).

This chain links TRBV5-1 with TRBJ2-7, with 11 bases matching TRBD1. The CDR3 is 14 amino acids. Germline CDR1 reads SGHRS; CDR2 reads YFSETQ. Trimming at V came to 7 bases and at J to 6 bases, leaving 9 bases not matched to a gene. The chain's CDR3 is CASCKGQGEIEQYF. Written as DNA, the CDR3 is TGCGCCAGCTGTAAGGGACAGGGGGAGATCGAGCAGTACTTC. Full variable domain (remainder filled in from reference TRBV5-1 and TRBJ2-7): KAGVTQTPRYLIKTRGQQVTLSCSPISGHRSVSWYQQTPGQGLQFLFEYFSETQRNKGNFPGRFSGRQFSNSRSEMNVSTLELGDSALYLCASCKGQGEIEQYFGPGTRLTVT.

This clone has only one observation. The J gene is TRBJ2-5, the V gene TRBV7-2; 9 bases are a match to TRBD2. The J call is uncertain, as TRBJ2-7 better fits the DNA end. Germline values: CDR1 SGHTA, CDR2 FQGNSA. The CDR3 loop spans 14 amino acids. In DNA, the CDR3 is TGTGCCAGCAGCTTATTTAGCGGGAGCTACGAGCAGTACTTC. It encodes CASSLFSGSYEQYF.

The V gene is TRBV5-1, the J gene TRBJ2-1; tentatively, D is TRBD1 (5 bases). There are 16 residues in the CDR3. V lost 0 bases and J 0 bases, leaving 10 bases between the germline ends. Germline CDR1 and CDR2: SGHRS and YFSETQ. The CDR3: CASSLDRPSSYNEQFF. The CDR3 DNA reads TGCGCCAGCAGCTTGGACAGGCCTAGCTCCTACAATGAGCAGTTCTTC.

The DNA for the CDR3 is TGTGCCAGCAGCTTAAATTGGCTAGCTACCCTCAATGAGCAGTTCTTC. The encoded protein is CASSLNWLATLNEQFF. The J gene is TRBJ2-1, the V gene TRBV7-3, with a weak D call TRBD2 (5 bases). The CDR3 has 16 residues. Trimming took off 1 base at V and 6 bases at J, with 16 bases between the two ends. Germline loops: CDR1 SGHTA, CDR2 FQGTGA.

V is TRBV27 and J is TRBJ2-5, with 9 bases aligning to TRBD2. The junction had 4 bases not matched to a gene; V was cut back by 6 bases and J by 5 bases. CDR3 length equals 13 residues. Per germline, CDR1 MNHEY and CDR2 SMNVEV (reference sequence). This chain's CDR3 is CASRRAGGETQYF. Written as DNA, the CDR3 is TGTGCCAGCAGACGCGCGGGAGGGGAGACCCAGTACTTC.

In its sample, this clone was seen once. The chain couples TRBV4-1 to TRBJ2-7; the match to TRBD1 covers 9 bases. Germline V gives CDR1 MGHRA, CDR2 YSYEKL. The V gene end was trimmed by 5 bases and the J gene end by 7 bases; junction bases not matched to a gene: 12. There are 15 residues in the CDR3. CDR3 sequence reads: CASSFTLATGGEQYF. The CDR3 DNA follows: TGCGCCAGCAGCTTCACGTTAGCGACAGGGGGTGAGCAGTACTTC.

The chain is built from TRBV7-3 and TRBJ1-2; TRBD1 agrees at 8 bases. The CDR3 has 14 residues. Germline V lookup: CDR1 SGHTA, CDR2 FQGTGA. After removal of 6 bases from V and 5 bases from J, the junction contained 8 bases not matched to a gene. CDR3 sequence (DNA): TGTGCCAGCAGTCAAGGGGGGACAGGATATGGCTACACCTTC. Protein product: CASSQGGTGYGYTF.

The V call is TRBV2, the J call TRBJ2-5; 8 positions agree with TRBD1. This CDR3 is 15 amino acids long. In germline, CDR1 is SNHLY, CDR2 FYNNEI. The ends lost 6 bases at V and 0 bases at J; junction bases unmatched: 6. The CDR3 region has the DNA TGTGCCAGCAGGCCGGGACAGGTAAACCAAGAGACCCAGTACTTC. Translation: CASRPGQVNQETQYF.

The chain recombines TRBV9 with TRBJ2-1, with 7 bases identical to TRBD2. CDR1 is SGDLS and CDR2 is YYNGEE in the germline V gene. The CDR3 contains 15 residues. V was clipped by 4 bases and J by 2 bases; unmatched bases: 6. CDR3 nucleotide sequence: TGTGCCAGCAGCTCTAGCGGCATAGCCTACAATGAGCAGTTCTTC. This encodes CASSSSGIAYNEQFF.

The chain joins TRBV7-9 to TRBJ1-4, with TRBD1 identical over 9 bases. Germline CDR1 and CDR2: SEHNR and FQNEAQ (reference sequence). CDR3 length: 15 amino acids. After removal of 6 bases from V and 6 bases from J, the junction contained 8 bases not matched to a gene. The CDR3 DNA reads TGTGCCAGCAGTCCCCCGGACAGGGGATATGAAAAACTGTTTTTT. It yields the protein CASSPPDRGYEKLFF.

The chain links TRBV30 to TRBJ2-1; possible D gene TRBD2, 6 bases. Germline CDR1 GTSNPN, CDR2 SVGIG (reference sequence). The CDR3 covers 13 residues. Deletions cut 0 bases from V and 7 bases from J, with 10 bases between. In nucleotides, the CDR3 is TGTGCCTGGAGTGTACAGGAGGGGAATGAGCAGTTCTTC. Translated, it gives CAWSVQEGNEQFF.

CDR3 loop: CASRSGQSNTGELFF. The CDR3 DNA is TGCGCCAGCAGGTCCGGACAGTCTAACACCGGGGAGCTGTTTTTT. The V and J genes are TRBV5-1 and TRBJ2-2; perhaps TRBD1 as D (6 bases). V lost 5 bases and J lost 2, with 13 bases in between. Per germline, CDR1 SGHRS and CDR2 YFSETQ. This CDR3 contains 15 residues.

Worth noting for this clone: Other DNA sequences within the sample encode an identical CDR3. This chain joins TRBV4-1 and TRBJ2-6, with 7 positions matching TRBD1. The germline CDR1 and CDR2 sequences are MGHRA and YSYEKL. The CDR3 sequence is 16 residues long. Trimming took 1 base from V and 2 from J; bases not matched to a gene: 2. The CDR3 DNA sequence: TGCGCCAGCAGCCAAGTTACAGGGGCTGGGGCCAACGTCCTGACTTTC. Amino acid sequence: CASSQVTGAGANVLTF.